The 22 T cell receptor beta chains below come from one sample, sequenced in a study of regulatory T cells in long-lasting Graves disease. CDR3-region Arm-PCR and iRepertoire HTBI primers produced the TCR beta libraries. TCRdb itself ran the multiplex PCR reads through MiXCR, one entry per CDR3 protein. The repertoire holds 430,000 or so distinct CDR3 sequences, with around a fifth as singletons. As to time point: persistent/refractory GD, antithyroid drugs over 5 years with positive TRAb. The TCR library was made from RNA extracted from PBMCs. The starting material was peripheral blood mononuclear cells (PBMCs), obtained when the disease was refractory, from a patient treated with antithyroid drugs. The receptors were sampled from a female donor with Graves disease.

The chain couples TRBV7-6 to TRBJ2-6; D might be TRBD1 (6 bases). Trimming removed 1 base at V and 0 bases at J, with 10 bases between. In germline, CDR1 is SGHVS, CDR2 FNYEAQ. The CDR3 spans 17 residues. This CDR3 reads CASSLGTAISGANVLTF. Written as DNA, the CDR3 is TGTGCCAGCAGCTTAGGGACAGCGATCTCTGGGGCCAACGTCCTGACTTTC.

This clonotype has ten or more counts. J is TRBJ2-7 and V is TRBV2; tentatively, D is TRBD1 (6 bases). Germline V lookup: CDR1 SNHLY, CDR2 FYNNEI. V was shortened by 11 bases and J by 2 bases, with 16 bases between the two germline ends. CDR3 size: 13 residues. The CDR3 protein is CADTGTTTYEQYF. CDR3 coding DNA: TGTGCCGACACCGGGACAACGACCTACGAGCAGTACTTC.

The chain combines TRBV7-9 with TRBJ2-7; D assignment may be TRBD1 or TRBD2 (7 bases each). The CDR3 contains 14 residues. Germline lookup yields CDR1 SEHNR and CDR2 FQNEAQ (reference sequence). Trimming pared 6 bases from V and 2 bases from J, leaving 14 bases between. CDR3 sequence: CASRAGGGAYEQYF. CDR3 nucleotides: TGTGCCAGCAGGGCAGGGGGGGGGGCCTACGAGCAGTACTTC.

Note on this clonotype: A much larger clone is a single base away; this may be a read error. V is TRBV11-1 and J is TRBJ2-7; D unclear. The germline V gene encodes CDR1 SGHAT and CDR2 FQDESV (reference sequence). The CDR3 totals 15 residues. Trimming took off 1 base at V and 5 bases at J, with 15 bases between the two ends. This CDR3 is CASSLGIPAYNEQYF. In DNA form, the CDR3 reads TGTGCCAGCAGCTTAGGTATTCCAGCTTACAACGAGCAGTACTTC.

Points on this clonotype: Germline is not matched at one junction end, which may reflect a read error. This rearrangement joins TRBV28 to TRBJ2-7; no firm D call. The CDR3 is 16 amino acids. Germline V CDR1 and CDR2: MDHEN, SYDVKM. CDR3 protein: CVSSEAGYSGTYEQYF. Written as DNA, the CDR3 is TGTGTCAGCAGTGAAGCAGGCTACTCAGGAACGTACGAGCAGTACTTC.

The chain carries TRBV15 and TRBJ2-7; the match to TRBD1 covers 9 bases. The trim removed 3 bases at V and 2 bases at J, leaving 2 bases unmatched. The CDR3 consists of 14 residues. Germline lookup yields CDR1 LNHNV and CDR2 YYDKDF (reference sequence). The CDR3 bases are TGTGCCACCAGCAGGGGACAGGGTACCTACGAGCAGTACTTC. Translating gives CATSRGQGTYEQYF.

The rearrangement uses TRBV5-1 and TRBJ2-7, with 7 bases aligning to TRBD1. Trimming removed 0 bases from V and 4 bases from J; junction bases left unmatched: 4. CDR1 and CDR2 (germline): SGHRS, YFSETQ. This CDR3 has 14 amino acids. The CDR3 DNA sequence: TGCGCCAGCAGCTTGGATGGCAGGGGGTACGAGCAGTACTTC. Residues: CASSLDGRGYEQYF.

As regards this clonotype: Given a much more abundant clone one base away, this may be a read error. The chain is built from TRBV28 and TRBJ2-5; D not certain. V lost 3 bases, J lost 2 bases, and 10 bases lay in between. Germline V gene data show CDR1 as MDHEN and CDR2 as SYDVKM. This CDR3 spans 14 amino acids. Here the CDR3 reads CASSFDATQETQYF. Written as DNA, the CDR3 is TGTGCCAGCAGTTTTGACGCTACACAAGAGACCCAGTACTTC.

The CDR3 reads CASRGRETGELFF. For the CDR3, the DNA is TGTGCCAGCAGGGGGCGAGAGACCGGGGAGCTGTTTTTT. The chain combines TRBV6-1 with TRBJ2-2; D is possibly TRBD1 (5 bases). V gave up 6 bases and J gave up 5 bases, with 10 bases separating them. Germline CDR1 and CDR2: MNHNS and SASEGT. The CDR3 covers 13 residues.

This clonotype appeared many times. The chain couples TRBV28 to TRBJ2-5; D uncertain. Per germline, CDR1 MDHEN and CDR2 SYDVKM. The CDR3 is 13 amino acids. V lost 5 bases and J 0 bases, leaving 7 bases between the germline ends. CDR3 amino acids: CASSQVHQETQYF. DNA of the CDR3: TGTGCCAGCAGTCAGGTCCACCAAGAGACCCAGTACTTC.

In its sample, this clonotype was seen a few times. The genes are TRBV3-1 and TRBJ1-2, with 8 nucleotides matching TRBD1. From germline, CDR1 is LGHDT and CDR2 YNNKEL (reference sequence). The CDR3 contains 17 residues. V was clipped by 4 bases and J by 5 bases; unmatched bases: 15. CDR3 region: CASSLDSTGGIRYGYTF. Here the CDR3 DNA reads TGTGCCAGCAGCCTAGATTCTACAGGGGGAATTCGGTATGGCTACACCTTC.

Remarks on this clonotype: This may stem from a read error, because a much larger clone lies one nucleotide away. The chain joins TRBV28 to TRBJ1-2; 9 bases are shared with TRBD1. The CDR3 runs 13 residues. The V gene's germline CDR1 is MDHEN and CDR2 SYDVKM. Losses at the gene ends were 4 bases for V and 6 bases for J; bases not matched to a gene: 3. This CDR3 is CASSSGTGNGYTF. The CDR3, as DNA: TGTGCCAGCAGTTCCGGGACAGGGAATGGCTACACCTTC.

This chain's CDR3 is CASKGAGTNVLTF. The CDR3 DNA follows: TGTGCCAGCAAAGGGGCAGGGACCAACGTCCTGACTTTC. This rearrangement joins TRBV3-1 to TRBJ2-6; a possible D gene is TRBD1 (5 bases). Germline CDR1 LGHDT, CDR2 YNNKEL (reference sequence). Deletions cut 7 bases from V and 8 bases from J, with 12 bases between. The CDR3 is 13 residues long.

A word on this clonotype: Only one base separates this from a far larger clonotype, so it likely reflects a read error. As DNA, the CDR3 is TGTGCCAGCAGCTTAGCAGGGGCCGGGGAGCTGGTTTTT. It encodes CASSLAGAGELVF. The chain combines TRBV11-3 with TRBJ2-2, with D possibly being TRBD1 (6 bases). Germline CDR1 is SGHNT and CDR2 is YENEEA. This CDR3 is 13 amino acids long.

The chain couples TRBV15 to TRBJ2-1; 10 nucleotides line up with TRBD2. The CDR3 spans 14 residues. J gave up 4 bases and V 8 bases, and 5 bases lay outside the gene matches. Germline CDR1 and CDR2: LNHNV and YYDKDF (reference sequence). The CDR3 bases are TGTGCCACCGCTACTAGCGGGAATTACAATGAGCAGTTCTTC. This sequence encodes CATATSGNYNEQFF.

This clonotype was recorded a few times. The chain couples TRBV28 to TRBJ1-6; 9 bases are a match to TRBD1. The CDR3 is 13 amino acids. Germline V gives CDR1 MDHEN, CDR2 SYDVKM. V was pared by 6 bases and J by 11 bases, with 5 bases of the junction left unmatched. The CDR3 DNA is TGTGCCAGCAGCCTCGGACAGGGGACACCCCTCCACTTT. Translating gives CASSLGQGTPLHF.

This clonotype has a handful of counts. The CDR3 protein is CASSSGDLDTGELFF. CDR3 in DNA: TGTGCCAGCAGCTCCGGGGACCTCGACACCGGGGAGCTGTTTTTT. The rearrangement uses TRBV5-6 and TRBJ2-2; D may match TRBD1 or TRBD2 (5 bases each). Germline V CDR1 and CDR2: SGHDT, YYEEEE. This CDR3 contains 15 residues. V was pared by 3 bases and J by 3 bases, with 12 bases between.

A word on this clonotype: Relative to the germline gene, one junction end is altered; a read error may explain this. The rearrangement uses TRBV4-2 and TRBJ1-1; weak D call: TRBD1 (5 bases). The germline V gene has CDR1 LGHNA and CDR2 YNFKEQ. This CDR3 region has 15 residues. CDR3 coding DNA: TGTGCCAGCAGCAAAGAAGGAGGGGCGAACACTGAAGCTTTCTTT. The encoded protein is CASSKEGGANTEAFF.

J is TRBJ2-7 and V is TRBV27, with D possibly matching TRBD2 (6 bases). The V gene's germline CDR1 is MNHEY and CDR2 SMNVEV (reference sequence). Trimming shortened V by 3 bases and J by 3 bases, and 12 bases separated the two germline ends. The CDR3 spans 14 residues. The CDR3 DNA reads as TGTGCCAGCAGTTTGACCGGGAGAGGCTACGAGCAGTACTTC. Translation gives CASSLTGRGYEQYF.

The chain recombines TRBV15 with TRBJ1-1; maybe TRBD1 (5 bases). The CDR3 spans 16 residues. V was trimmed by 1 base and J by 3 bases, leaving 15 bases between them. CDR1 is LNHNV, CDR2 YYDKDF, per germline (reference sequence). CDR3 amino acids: CATSRAVAGWDTEAFF. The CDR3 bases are TGTGCCACCAGCAGAGCGGTTGCAGGGTGGGACACTGAAGCTTTCTTT.

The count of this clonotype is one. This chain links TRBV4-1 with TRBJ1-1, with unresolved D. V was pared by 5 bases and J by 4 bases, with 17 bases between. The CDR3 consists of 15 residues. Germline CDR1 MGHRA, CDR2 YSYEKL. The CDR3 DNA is TGCGCCAGCAGCGACTCGCTTACACACGGCACTGAAGCTTTCTTT. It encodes CASSDSLTHGTEAFF.

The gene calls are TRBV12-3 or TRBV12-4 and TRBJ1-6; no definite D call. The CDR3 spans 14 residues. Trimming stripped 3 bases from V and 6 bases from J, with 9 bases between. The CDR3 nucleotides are TGTGCCAGCAGTTTTAGGGAGGGTAATTCACCCCTCCACTTT. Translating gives CASSFREGNSPLHF.